This TCR beta chain comes out of a study of CXCR3-negative and CXCR3-positive naive CD8 T cells. At the level of the study: The study obtained 140 million or so TRB reads, about 1.5 +/- 0.3 million per library.

General observations from the study: Diversity ran similarly high across both naive subsets but far lower in memory CD8+ cells. In CXCR3-positive naive cells, the TRB CDR3s were more hydrophobic than in CXCR3-negative naive cells.

TRB cDNA was prepared as libraries by UMI-labeled 5' RACE. With the 5' RACE reads reprocessed, TCRdb shows one record per CDR3 protein and no DNA. This listing includes some 41,000 distinct CDR3 sequences. This CDR3 has 13 amino acids. Germline V gives CDR1 MNHEY, CDR2 SVGAGI. A note on this clonotype: As yet, its antigen is unknown.

Those CD8+ T cells considered naive were CD45RO-CCR7+CD27+CD95-. The material sequenced was naive CXCR3- CD8+ T cells from blood. The sample's subset: CD45RO-CCR7+CD27+CD95- naive CD8+ T cells lacking CXCR3 (TNR3-). The genes are TRBV6-5 and TRBJ1-5. The clonotype was recovered from a human donor in good health. Some clones in this sample may be carry-over from other donors' samples. The CDR3 sequence is CASSPFRGQPQHF.